Below are 31 T cell receptor beta chains sequenced from a single sample in a study of EBV T-cell therapy then PD-1 blockade in nasopharyngeal carcinoma. The antigens for these receptors are not known. The data were produced by immunoSEQ multiplex PCR, yet TCRdb's version contains in-frame clones alone and is incomplete. The table includes about 22,000 clones, roughly four fifths detected once. The treatment was: AdE1-LMPpoly-expanded autologous EBV-specific T-cell therapy followed by anti-PD-1 nivolumab. This sample comprised CD8+ T cells from blood, obtained at day -245 from a patient whose treatment included autologous EBV-specific T cells and nivolumab. These receptor sequences come from a man aged 40-50 years with nasopharyngeal carcinoma.

V is TRBV27 and J is TRBJ1-6; unclear D gene. V gave up 5 bases and J gave up 4 bases, with 12 bases separating them. CDR3 length equals 15 residues. Germline V gene lookup returns CDR1 MNHEY and CDR2 SMNVEV (reference sequence). The CDR3 loop reads CASSASVEYNSPLHF. Written as DNA, the CDR3 is TGTGCCAGCAGTGCGTCCGTGGAGTATAATTCACCCCTCCACTTT.

The chain recombines TRBV4-1 with TRBJ1-1; 8 bases are a match to TRBD1. This CDR3 is 15 amino acids long. Germline values: CDR1 MGHRA, CDR2 YSYEKL. The J segment lost 5 bases and the V segment lost 3 bases, leaving 8 bases of the junction unmatched. Here the CDR3 reads CASSQGGQGVTEAFF. In DNA form, the CDR3 reads TGCGCCAGCAGCCAGGGCGGACAGGGAGTGACTGAAGCTTTCTTT.

The rearrangement uses TRBV10-3 and TRBJ1-1; 7 bases align to TRBD1. The V and J ends lost 2 bases and 1 base, in that order; junction bases with no gene match: 1. The germline V gene encodes CDR1 ENHRY and CDR2 SYGVKD. The CDR3 runs 14 residues. CDR3 region: CAISEAGGNTEAFF. CDR3 DNA: TGTGCCATCAGTGAGGCAGGGGGGAACACTGAAGCTTTCTTT.

The rearrangement joins TRBV5-4 to TRBJ1-2, with D perhaps matching TRBD1 (5 bases). V was cut by 5 bases and J by 4 bases, with 18 bases left in between. This CDR3 region has 15 residues. The germline V gene encodes CDR1 SGHNT and CDR2 YYREEE (reference sequence). CDR3 sequence reads: CASRAEVDRIYGYTF. Here the CDR3 DNA reads TGTGCCAGCAGGGCTGAGGTCGACAGAATCTATGGCTACACCTTC.

The chain uses TRBV27 and TRBJ1-2, with D unresolved. The CDR3 covers 15 residues. V was pared by 3 bases and J by 5 bases, with 16 bases between. Germline V lookup: CDR1 MNHEY, CDR2 SMNVEV (reference sequence). CDR3 in DNA: TGTGCCAGCAGTTTCTCGGAGAGGAATCCGTATGGCTACACCTTC. It encodes CASSFSERNPYGYTF.

This rearrangement joins TRBV15 to TRBJ1-5; D remains ambiguous. Germline CDR1 LNHNV, CDR2 YYDKDF (reference sequence). V was shortened by 0 bases and J by 3 bases, with 6 bases between the two germline ends. This CDR3 has 14 residues. The DNA of the CDR3 is TGTGCCACCAGCAGAGAGGGGAACAATCAGCCCCAGCATTTT. It encodes CATSREGNNQPQHF.

The CDR3 sequence is CASTRNTEAFF. CDR3 in DNA: TGTGCCAGCACTCGGAACACTGAAGCTTTCTTT. The chain has TRBV6-5 and TRBJ1-1; D not resolved. Trimming shortened V by 7 bases and J by 1 base, and 4 bases separated the two germline ends. CDR3 size: 11 residues. The germline CDR1 and CDR2 sequences are MNHEY and SVGAGI.

J is TRBJ2-7 and V is TRBV9; D gene unclear. CDR1 and CDR2 from the germline V gene are SGDLS and YYNGEE. With 0 bases removed from V and 3 bases from J, the gap between germline ends came to 4 bases. CDR3 size: 12 residues. The CDR3 loop reads CASSVGGYEQYF. The CDR3 DNA is TGTGCCAGCAGCGTAGGGGGCTACGAGCAGTACTTC.

The chain uses TRBV4-3 and TRBJ2-1; D not certain. With 1 base removed from V and 7 bases from J, the gap between germline ends came to 8 bases. CDR1 and CDR2 (germline): LGHNA, YSLEER. The CDR3 is 13 residues long. Here the CDR3 reads CASSQVAANEQFF. The CDR3 nucleotides are TGCGCCAGCAGCCAAGTCGCGGCTAATGAGCAGTTCTTC.

This chain links TRBV4-2 with TRBJ2-5; the match to TRBD2 covers 10 bases. V shed 3 bases and J 2 bases; nucleotides not matched to a gene: 6. CDR1 is LGHNA and CDR2 is YNFKEQ in the germline V gene. This CDR3 spans 16 amino acids. The CDR3 sequence: CASSHTGLARQETQYF. The CDR3 DNA reads as TGTGCCAGCAGCCACACGGGACTAGCGAGACAAGAGACCCAGTACTTC.

This clone appeared once. V is TRBV24-1 and J is TRBJ1-1, with D possibly TRBD1 on 6 matching bases. The V end lost 9 bases, the J end lost 7 bases, and 17 bases lay between the germline ends. This CDR3 contains 13 residues. Germline CDR1 and CDR2: KGHDR and SFDVKD. The CDR3 DNA is TGTGCCACCGGGGGCGGGGAGCGAGGTGAAGCTTTCTTT. Residues: CATGGGERGEAFF.

The gene calls are TRBV5-4 and TRBJ2-2; no clear D. Trimming cost V 0 bases and J 1 base, with 4 bases left between them. The V gene's germline CDR1 is SGHNT and CDR2 YYREEE (reference sequence). CDR3 length: 14 amino acids. As DNA, the CDR3 is TGTGCCAGCAGCTTGGACCGGAACACCGGGGAGCTGTTTTTT. Amino acid sequence: CASSLDRNTGELFF.

The gene calls are TRBV30 and TRBJ1-2; TRBD1 matches 7 bases. The trim removed 1 base at V and 4 bases at J, leaving 6 bases unmatched. Germline loops: CDR1 GTSNPN, CDR2 SVGIG (reference sequence). The CDR3 spans 14 residues. The CDR3 region has the DNA TGTGCCTGGAGTGAACAAACAGGGGTCTATGGCTACACCTTC. It is translated as CAWSEQTGVYGYTF. Full variable domain (outside the CDR3, taken from reference TRBV30 and TRBJ1-2): SQTIHQWPATLVQPVGSPLSLECTVEGTSNPNLYWYRQAAGRGLQLLFYSVGIGQISSEVPQNLSASRPQDRQFILSSKKLLLSDSGFYLCAWSEQTGVYGYTFGSGTRLTVV.

V is TRBV19 and J is TRBJ2-2; 10 bases are a match to TRBD1. J was trimmed by 6 bases and V by 7 bases; bases with no gene match: 5. Germline loops: CDR1 LNHDA, CDR2 SQIVND (reference sequence). The CDR3 loop spans 14 amino acids. The CDR3 region has the DNA TGTGCCAGTACCGCGACAGGGGGCTCCGGGGAGCTGTTTTTT. Its protein product is CASTATGGSGELFF.

The chain joins TRBV28 to TRBJ2-5, with 7 nucleotides matching TRBD1. V lost 6 bases and J lost 2; bases outside the gene matches: 12. From germline, CDR1 is MDHEN and CDR2 SYDVKM. The CDR3 sequence is 16 residues long. Here the CDR3 reads CASRRTPGQQQETQYF. The CDR3 DNA follows: TGTGCCAGCAGGAGGACTCCGGGACAGCAACAAGAGACCCAGTACTTC.

The J gene is TRBJ1-2, the V gene TRBV13; the D is unclear. This CDR3 has 12 amino acids. Germline assignment: CDR1 PRHDT and CDR2 FYEKMQ (reference sequence). The V gene lost 0 bases and the J gene lost 6 bases, with 5 bases spanning the gap. The CDR3 reads CASSLGGNGYTF. CDR3 nucleotide sequence: TGTGCCAGCAGCTTAGGGGGGAATGGCTACACCTTC.

The V and J genes are TRBV7-9 and TRBJ2-6; D perhaps matches TRBD1 (6 bases). Trimming cost V 5 bases and J 1 base, with 12 bases left between them. CDR3 length equals 16 residues. Looked up from germline, CDR1 is SEHNR and CDR2 is FQNEAQ (reference sequence). The CDR3 nucleotides read TGTGCCAGCAGCGCCACAGGGCAATCTGGGGCCAACGTCCTGACTTTC. Protein product: CASSATGQSGANVLTF.

This chain joins TRBV6-6 and TRBJ1-2; the match to TRBD1 covers 8 bases. The CDR3 has 12 amino acids. V lost 6 bases, J lost 7 bases, and 4 bases stayed unmatched. Germline V gene sequence: CDR1 MNHNY, CDR2 SVGAGI (reference sequence). This CDR3 reads CASRQGALGYTF. The DNA for the CDR3 is TGTGCCAGCAGGCAGGGGGCGCTTGGCTACACCTTC.

V gene TRBV15 combines with J gene TRBJ2-5; D remains unclear. Germline V gives CDR1 LNHNV, CDR2 YYDKDF (reference sequence). The CDR3 extends over 12 amino acids. Trimming removed 7 bases at V and 4 bases at J, with 10 bases between. CDR3 DNA: TGTGCCACCAACTCACTCACAGAGACCCAGTACTTC. Translation gives CATNSLTETQYF.

This clone is deemed medium-sized. The V call is TRBV7-3, the J call TRBJ2-3, with D uncertain. V was cut by 2 bases and J by 0 bases, with 3 bases left in between. CDR1 and CDR2 (germline): SGHTA, FQGTGA. There are 13 residues in the CDR3. CDR3 in DNA: TGTGCCAGCAGCTTAGAGAGCACAGATACGCAGTATTTT. Its translation is CASSLESTDTQYF.

V gene TRBV27 combines with J gene TRBJ1-3, with unresolved D. Trimming removed 0 bases from V and 5 bases from J, with 8 bases in between. Germline assignment: CDR1 MNHEY and CDR2 SMNVEV (reference sequence). The CDR3 has 14 residues. The DNA of the CDR3 is TGTGCCAGCAGTTTATCGGGGAGTAGAAACACCATATATTTT. The encoded protein is CASSLSGSRNTIYF.

The V and J genes are TRBV27 and TRBJ2-5; D gene ambiguous. CDR1 and CDR2 (germline): MNHEY, SMNVEV (reference sequence). V dropped 7 bases and J dropped 3 bases, with 15 bases sitting between them. This CDR3 comprises 14 residues. The CDR3 DNA reads as TGTGCCAGCACAGGTTCCGGCCGAGAAGAGACCCAGTACTTC. It is translated as CASTGSGREETQYF.

The V and J genes are TRBV7-6 and TRBJ2-1; D assignment may be TRBD1 or TRBD2 (6 bases each). The CDR3 consists of 15 residues. CDR1 is SGHVS and CDR2 is FNYEAQ in the germline V gene. Trimming took off 2 bases at V and 3 bases at J, with 11 bases between the two ends. The CDR3 protein is CASSLRGVGYNEQFF. The CDR3 nucleotides are TGTGCCAGCAGCTTAAGGGGGGTCGGCTACAATGAGCAGTTCTTC.

The chain combines TRBV27 with TRBJ1-2; D not resolved. Between the trimmed V and J ends, which lost 5 bases and 0 bases, there was a span of 10 bases. The CDR3 is made up of 14 amino acids. Germline V gene data show CDR1 as MNHEY and CDR2 as SMNVEV (reference sequence). Here the CDR3 reads CASSKRPANYGYTF. In nucleotides, the CDR3 is TGTGCCAGCAGTAAGAGGCCAGCTAACTATGGCTACACCTTC.

V is TRBV7-6 and J is TRBJ2-3, with 10 bases lining up with TRBD2. The CDR3 length is 15 residues. The V segment lost 0 bases and the J segment 3 bases; nucleotides outside the gene matches: 0. Germline CDR1 is SGHVS and CDR2 is FNYEAQ. The CDR3 here is CASSLALAGTDTQYF. DNA for the CDR3: TGTGCCAGCAGCTTAGCACTAGCGGGGACAGATACGCAGTATTTT. The variable domain in full, with the rest retrieved from reference TRBV7-6 and TRBJ2-3, is GAGVSQSPRYKVTKRGQDVALRCDPISGHVSLYWYRQALGQGPEFLTYFNYEAQQDKSGLPNDRFSAERPEGSISTLTIQRTEQRDSAMYRCASSLALAGTDTQYFGPGTRLTVL.

Remarks on this clone: One junction end does not reproduce the germline sequence, and a read error may be involved. This chain's CDR3 is CSASVDQGSFSGANVPTF. DNA for the CDR3: TGCAGTGCTAGTGTGGACCAGGGGTCCTTCTCTGGGGCCAACGTCCCGACTTTC. This chain connects TRBV20-1 to TRBJ2-6, with D perhaps matching TRBD1 (6 bases). Germline loops: CDR1 DFQATT, CDR2 SNEGSKA (reference sequence). The CDR3 sequence is 18 residues long.

By share, this clone ranks as medium-sized. The chain is built from TRBV4-1 and TRBJ2-7, with 7 bases lining up with TRBD1. This CDR3 is built from 16 residues. V gave up 4 bases and J gave up 2 bases; unmatched junction bases: 11. Germline loops: CDR1 MGHRA, CDR2 YSYEKL. The DNA of the CDR3 is TGCGCCAGCAGCCCCTCTTTGACAGGGTTGACCTACGAGCAGTACTTC. Translated, it gives CASSPSLTGLTYEQYF.

The gene calls are TRBV4-3 and TRBJ2-6; the D is unclear. CDR1 is LGHNA, CDR2 YSLEER, per germline. The V gene lost 0 bases and the J gene lost 1 base, with 7 bases spanning the gap. This CDR3 spans 16 amino acids. CDR3 sequence reads: CASSQDRGSGANVLTF. Written as DNA, the CDR3 is TGCGCCAGCAGCCAAGATAGAGGATCTGGGGCCAACGTCCTGACTTTC.

This clone was recorded a few times. CDR3 region: CASSPGTRKETQYF. The CDR3 bases are TGTGCCAGCAGCCCCGGGACTAGAAAAGAGACCCAGTACTTC. The chain employs TRBV11-1 and TRBJ2-5; TRBD2 agrees at 8 bases. The ends lost 5 bases at V and 3 bases at J; junction bases unmatched: 5. This CDR3 contains 14 residues. Germline assignment: CDR1 SGHAT and CDR2 FQDESV (reference sequence).

This clone was seen a single time. The V call is TRBV4-3, the J call TRBJ2-5; 10 nucleotides line up with TRBD2. V shed 3 bases and J 4 bases; nucleotides not matched to a gene: 2. The CDR3 covers 14 residues. Germline V lookup: CDR1 LGHNA, CDR2 YSLEER. The DNA for the CDR3 is TGCGCCAGCAGCCAGAGCGGGGGGGGAGAGACCCAGTACTTC. This encodes CASSQSGGGETQYF.

The chain couples TRBV24-1 to TRBJ2-2; D may be TRBD1 (5 bases). CDR3 length equals 14 residues. Per the germline V gene, CDR1 is KGHDR and CDR2 is SFDVKD. Trimming took off 2 bases at V and 3 bases at J, with 6 bases between the two ends. The CDR3: CATSDSTDTGELFF. CDR3 DNA sequence: TGTGCCACCAGTGATTCGACAGACACCGGGGAGCTGTTTTTT.